This T cell receptor (beta chain) originates from a study of cytomegalovirus exposure and HLA in healthy donors. Study observations and caveats: Certain indistinguishable V segments, among them TRBV6-2 and TRBV6-3, were excluded. Sequencing artifact likely explains a cluster of highly shared sequence variants. Altogether, 150 or so TCR beta chains were recorded as cytomegalovirus-associated.

With 60 Vbeta and 13 Jbeta primers, the PCR was carried out. Profiled with immunoSEQ multiplex PCR; TCRdb holds only in-frame clones, not every one. In the table there are some 180,000 clones, about four fifths of which are singletons. Germline CDR1 MNHNS, CDR2 SASEGT. V lost 1 base and J lost 0, with 7 bases in between. The CDR3 runs to 15 residues. In the case of this clone: Its antigen is undetermined.

Specimen: PBMCs. The rearrangement links TRBV6-1 to TRBJ1-3, with D hard to call. The sequence was obtained from a female donor in good health and CMV-seronegative. CDR3 amino acids: CASSEGRSSGNTIYF. Here the CDR3 DNA reads TGTGCCAGCAGTGAAGGCAGATCCTCTGGAAACACCATATATTTT.